A selection of T cell receptor beta chains follows, all from one sample in a study of blood T cell repertoires in COVID-19. Sequencing was performed with immunoSEQ multiplex PCR; in TCRdb, only in-frame clones are kept and a portion is missing. The table shows about 190,000 clones, with 80% to 90% occurring only once. The sequenced sample was peripheral blood. These receptors were obtained from a woman between 65 and 79 years old with COVID-19, enrolled during active disease. CDR3s include the opening cysteine and the closing phenylalanine or tryptophan. D genes are given only for firm matches. Clone size is not always given. Where it is, it says once, few, many or a class for expanded clones.

V	size	D	J	CDR3	DNA
TRBV24-1	once	TRBD2	TRBJ2-2	CATSDPIGTSGLRTGELFF	TGTGCCACCAGTGACCCAATCGGGACTAGCGGCTTGAGGACCGGGGAGCTGTTTTTT
TRBV7-9	NA	TRBD2	TRBJ2-7	CASSLVFLADHSSYEQYF	TGTGCCAGCAGCTTAGTTTTCCTAGCGGATCATAGCTCCTACGAGCAGTACTTC
TRBV6-5	NA	TRBD1	TRBJ2-5	CASTFRTGFQETQYF	TGTGCCAGCACCTTCCGGACAGGCTTCCAAGAGACCCAGTACTTC
TRBV2	NA	NA	TRBJ1-5	CASSLLREQPQHF	TGTGCCAGCAGCCTCTTACGGGAACAGCCCCAGCATTTT
TRBV28	NA	TRBD2	TRBJ2-1	CASSTLAGLGFYNEQFF	TGTGCCAGCAGCACGTTAGCGGGATTAGGGTTTTACAATGAGCAGTTCTTC
TRBV18	NA	NA	TRBJ1-3	CASSPRDRTSGNTIYF	TGTGCCAGCTCACCACGTGACAGGACATCTGGAAACACCATATATTTT
TRBV5-6	NA	NA	TRBJ1-6	CASSPHRGADSYNSPLHF	TGTGCCAGCAGCCCTCATCGGGGAGCCGACTCCTATAATTCACCCCTCCACTTT
TRBV19	NA	NA	TRBJ2-2	CASSISGMDGELFF	TGTGCCAGTAGTATATCAGGGATGGATGGGGAGCTGTTTTTT
TRBV10-3	few	TRBD2	TRBJ2-2	CASQYPGGKTPNTGELFF	TGTGCCAGCCAATATCCGGGAGGGAAAACTCCGAACACCGGGGAGCTGTTTTTT
TRBV9	NA	NA	TRBJ1-4	CASSVDWGHEKLFF	TGTGCCAGCAGCGTAGATTGGGGGCATGAAAAACTGTTTTTT
TRBV19	NA	NA	TRBJ1-1	CASTPAGVTEAFF	TGTGCCAGTACCCCCGCGGGAGTAACTGAAGCTTTCTTT
TRBV27	NA	TRBD1	TRBJ1-5	CASSPTGDNQPQHF	TGTGCCAGCAGTCCTACAGGGGATAATCAGCCCCAGCATTTT
TRBV2	NA	NA	TRBJ2-7	CASSFDGASYEQYF	TGTGCCAGCAGTTTCGACGGAGCCTCCTACGAGCAGTACTTC
TRBV6-5	NA	NA	TRBJ1-1	CASSKDTNTEAFF	TGTGCCAGCAGTAAGGACACGAACACTGAAGCTTTCTTT
TRBV2	NA	TRBD2	TRBJ2-7	CASSGLAGSYEQYF	TGTGCCAGCAGTGGGCTAGCGGGCTCCTACGAGCAGTACTTC
TRBV20-1	NA	TRBD1	TRBJ2-7	CSASTPRTGAYEQYF	TGCAGTGCTAGTACCCCCCGGACAGGAGCCTACGAGCAGTACTTC
TRBV7-9	NA	TRBD1	TRBJ1-5	CASSFLGGRGNQPQHF	TGTGCCAGCAGCTTTTTAGGGGGCCGGGGAAATCAGCCCCAGCATTTT
TRBV19	NA	NA	TRBJ2-3	CASSRQGPDTQYF	TGTGCCAGTAGTAGGCAGGGCCCAGATACGCAGTATTTT
TRBV29-1	NA	TRBD2	TRBJ2-5	CSVTTSGRVETQYF	TGCAGCGTTACGACTAGCGGGAGAGTAGAGACCCAGTACTTC
TRBV6-5	NA	NA	TRBJ1-5	CASIGTARGPQHF	TGTGCCAGCATAGGAACAGCGCGGGGGCCCCAGCATTTT
TRBV16	NA	NA	TRBJ1-5	CASSQRGTNQPQHF	TGTGCCAGCAGCCAAAGGGGAACCAATCAGCCCCAGCATTTT
TRBV11-3	NA	TRBD1	TRBJ2-7	CASSHRDSPYEQYF	TGTGCCAGCAGCCACCGGGACAGCCCCTACGAGCAGTACTTC
TRBV15	NA	NA	TRBJ1-3	CATSRGGRAPGNTIYF	TGTGCCACCAGCAGAGGGGGGAGGGCCCCTGGAAACACCATATATTTT
TRBV14	NA	NA	TRBJ2-7	CASSQDNSGHRDF	TGTGCCAGCAGCCAAGACAATAGCGGCCATCGCGACTTC
TRBV30	once	NA	TRBJ1-5	CAWSKRAGTVAFYSNQPQHF	TGTGCCTGGAGTAAAAGAGCGGGGACGGTAGCGTTTTATAGCAATCAGCCCCAGCATTTT